These 9 T cell receptor beta chains were sequenced from one sample in a study of technical replicates of blood from a handful of donors. Here immunoSEQ multiplex PCR was the method, and the copy in TCRdb shows in-frame clones only, minus some. The repertoire holds approximately 75,000 clones, with approximately 96% as singletons. The sequenced material came from T cells isolated from PBMCs. Source of these receptors: a human donor in good health.

The V call is TRBV18, the J call TRBJ1-5; TRBD1 aligns across 10 bases. V dropped 3 bases and J dropped 4; count of bases not matched to a gene: 6. The CDR3 has 16 amino acids. Germline CDR1 and CDR2: KGHSH and LQKENI. The CDR3 loop is CASSPWDRGGNQPQHF. Written as DNA, the CDR3 is TGTGCCAGCTCACCTTGGGACAGGGGAGGAAATCAGCCCCAGCATTTT.

The genes are TRBV4-1 and TRBJ1-1; perhaps TRBD1 as D (6 bases). This CDR3 comprises 15 residues. Germline V gene sequence: CDR1 MGHRA, CDR2 YSYEKL. V dropped 0 bases and J dropped 1 base, with 9 bases sitting between them. The CDR3, as DNA: TGCGCCAGCAGCCAAGACCCGACAGGGAACACTGAAGCTTTCTTT. This codes for CASSQDPTGNTEAFF.

The rearrangement links TRBV4-1 to TRBJ2-7; D perhaps matches TRBD2 (6 bases). Per germline, CDR1 MGHRA and CDR2 YSYEKL. The ends were cut back, 5 bases at V and 3 bases at J, with 14 bases in the middle. The CDR3 runs to 14 residues. The CDR3 reads CASSLVADNYEQYF. CDR3 sequence (DNA): TGCGCCAGCAGCTTGGTAGCGGATAACTACGAGCAGTACTTC.

The J gene is TRBJ2-5, the V gene TRBV30; a possible D gene is TRBD2 (5 bases). Germline V CDR1 and CDR2: GTSNPN, SVGIG (reference sequence). This CDR3 spans 14 amino acids. V dropped 4 bases and J dropped 4 bases, with 16 bases sitting between them. This chain's CDR3 is CAWTPGIALETQYF. CDR3 in DNA: TGTGCCTGGACCCCGGGGATAGCTTTAGAGACCCAGTACTTC.

In nucleotides, the CDR3 is TGCGCCAGCTCCCGGAACACTGAAGCTTTCTTT. Protein: CASSRNTEAFF. The rearrangement uses TRBV4-3 and TRBJ1-1; D gene uncertain. CDR1 is LGHNA and CDR2 is YSLEER in the germline V gene. The CDR3 extends over 11 amino acids. V shed 8 bases and J shed 1 base, with 5 bases lying between them.

The chain employs TRBV7-2 and TRBJ2-3, with TRBD2 matching over 7 bases. V was clipped by 0 bases and J by 0 bases; unmatched bases: 6. CDR3 length equals 17 residues. Looked up from germline, CDR1 is SGHTA and CDR2 is FQGNSA. CDR3 region: CASSLALAGVSTDTQYF. CDR3 DNA: TGTGCCAGCAGCTTAGCGCTGGCGGGGGTAAGCACAGATACGCAGTATTTT. The full variable domain, with the rest looked up from reference TRBV7-2 and TRBJ2-3, is GAGVSQSPSNKVTEKGKDVELRCDPISGHTALYWYRQSLGQGLEFLIYFQGNSAPDKSGLPSDRFSAERTGGSVSTLTIQRTQQEDSAVYLCASSLALAGVSTDTQYFGPGTRLTVL.

V is TRBV15 and J is TRBJ2-3; D remains ambiguous. This CDR3 spans 12 amino acids. V was trimmed by 1 base and J by 4 bases, leaving 3 bases between them. In germline, CDR1 is LNHNV, CDR2 YYDKDF (reference sequence). For the CDR3, the DNA is TGTGCCACCAGCAGAGGAGCAGATACGCAGTATTTT. It is translated as CATSRGADTQYF.

Only one count was recorded for this clone. V usage is TRBV15 and J usage is TRBJ2-7, with D perhaps TRBD2 (6 bases). Trimming shortened V by 6 bases and J by 2 bases, and 11 bases separated the two germline ends. Germline V lookup: CDR1 LNHNV, CDR2 YYDKDF (reference sequence). The CDR3 loop spans 13 amino acids. Written as DNA, the CDR3 is TGTGCCACCAGTGGGACTGAAGCCTACGAGCAGTACTTC. It codes for CATSGTEAYEQYF.

This chain uses TRBV7-9 with TRBJ2-7; tentative D call: TRBD2 (5 bases). Germline CDR1 and CDR2: SEHNR and FQNEAQ (reference sequence). CDR3 length: 15 amino acids. Trimming removed 6 bases at V and 3 bases at J, with 18 bases between. DNA for the CDR3: TGTGCCAGCAGTAGGTCAGGACGGGAACTCTACGAGCAGTACTTC. This gives the protein CASSRSGRELYEQYF. Full variable domain (outside the CDR3, taken from reference TRBV7-9 and TRBJ2-7): DTGVSQNPRHKITKRGQNVTFRCDPISEHNRLYWYRQTLGQGPEFLTYFQNEAQLEKSRLLSDRFSAERPKGSFSTLEIQRTEQGDSAMYLCASSRSGRELYEQYFGPGTRLTVT.